This paragraph covers one T cell receptor beta chain sequence. In the original analysis: Cell counts per sample came from amplifying reference gene primers. The assay was immunoSEQ multiplex PCR, and TCRdb's table has in-frame clones only and misses some. D and trimming come from the DNA, and the V and J calls and clone size come from that table. Among 200,000 to 300,000 clones listed, approximately 86% were seen once. The sample is drawn from a study of blood T cell repertoires in COVID-19. Study details: The cDNA or gDNA used as material had been derived from T cells, B-cell-depleted T cells, or PBMCs.

Germline CDR1 is SGHVS and CDR2 is FQNEAQ. This CDR3 spans 14 amino acids. J was trimmed by 5 bases and V by 3 bases; bases with no gene match: 1. This chain links TRBV7-8 with TRBJ1-6; 7 nucleotides agree with TRBD1. The sample comprised peripheral blood. The receptor comes from a man aged 25 to 40 with active or convalescent COVID-19. The CDR3 coding sequence is TGTGCCAGCAGCTTCGGACAGGATAATTCACCCCTCCACTTT. Its translation: CASSFGQDNSPLHF.